These T cell receptor beta chains were read from a single sample in a study of T cell changes during pregnancy in multiple sclerosis. Profiled with immunoSEQ multiplex PCR; TCRdb holds only in-frame clones, not every one. The table has about 75,000 clones, 75% to 95% seen once. The sample was CD4+ T cells from peripheral blood mononuclear cells, taken before pregnancy. The source is a female donor with multiple sclerosis, enrolled in a pregnancy study. The CDR3 runs from the conserved cysteine through the conserved F or W. The D gene is left open where the match is weak. The size entry is marked missing in some rows and otherwise reads once, few, many or a size class.

v_call: TRBV19
clone_size: -
j_call: TRBJ2-2
d_call: TRBD2
cdr3_nt: TGTGCCAGTAGTATACTAGCGGCGAACACCGGGGAGCTGTTTTTT
cdr3_aa: CASSILAANTGELFF

v_call: TRBV19
clone_size: -
j_call: TRBJ1-2
d_call: TRBD1
cdr3_nt: TGTGCCAGTAATCGGGACAGCTACTATGGCTACACCTTC
cdr3_aa: CASNRDSYYGYTF

v_call: TRBV5-6
clone_size: -
j_call: TRBJ1-6
d_call: TRBD1
cdr3_nt: TGTGCCAGCAGCTGGGGACCGGGACAGGCAAATTCACCCCTCCACTTT
cdr3_aa: CASSWGPGQANSPLHF

v_call: TRBV4-1
clone_size: -
j_call: TRBJ1-2
d_call: -
cdr3_nt: TGCGCCAGCAGCCAAACAGAAAACTATGGCTACACCTTC
cdr3_aa: CASSQTENYGYTF

v_call: TRBV10-3
clone_size: once
j_call: TRBJ1-1
d_call: -
cdr3_nt: TGTGCCATCAGACTGACAGAGAACACTGAAGCTTTCTTT
cdr3_aa: CAIRLTENTEAFF

v_call: TRBV9
clone_size: -
j_call: TRBJ1-6
d_call: -
cdr3_nt: TGTGCCAGCAGCGTAGCAGGGGTGGGTTCACCCCTCCACTTT
cdr3_aa: CASSVAGVGSPLHF

v_call: TRBV6-1
clone_size: -
j_call: TRBJ2-2
d_call: TRBD2
cdr3_nt: TGTGCCAGTACGCCGGGACTAGATACGGCCGGGGAGCTGTTTTTT
cdr3_aa: CASTPGLDTAGELFF

v_call: TRBV28
clone_size: -
j_call: TRBJ1-3
d_call: -
cdr3_nt: TGTGCCAGCACCTTCCGGGACATTGGAAACACCATATATTTT
cdr3_aa: CASTFRDIGNTIYF

v_call: TRBV5-5
clone_size: -
j_call: TRBJ2-1
d_call: -
cdr3_nt: TGTGCCAGCAGCTCCTTATCGGGGAGCTCCTACAATGAGCAGTTCTTC
cdr3_aa: CASSSLSGSSYNEQFF

v_call: TRBV9
clone_size: -
j_call: TRBJ2-1
d_call: TRBD2
cdr3_nt: TGTGCCAGCAGCCCCCAGACTAGCCGTTTCAATGAGCAGTTCTTC
cdr3_aa: CASSPQTSRFNEQFF

v_call: TRBV9
clone_size: once
j_call: TRBJ2-1
d_call: TRBD2
cdr3_nt: TGTGCCAGCAGCGTAGGCGGGAGGGTTGGGAATGAGCAGTTCTTC
cdr3_aa: CASSVGGRVGNEQFF

v_call: TRBV27
clone_size: -
j_call: TRBJ1-4
d_call: -
cdr3_nt: TGTGCCAGCAGGACAAAGGGGAGGGGTTTAACTAATGAAAAACTGTTTTTT
cdr3_aa: CASRTKGRGLTNEKLFF

v_call: TRBV5-1
clone_size: -
j_call: TRBJ2-5
d_call: TRBD2
cdr3_nt: TGCGCCAGCAGCTTGGGACTAGCGGGGGTACAAGAGACCCAGTACTTC
cdr3_aa: CASSLGLAGVQETQYF

v_call: TRBV6-6
clone_size: -
j_call: TRBJ1-5
d_call: TRBD1
cdr3_nt: TGTGCCAGCAGTCCCTACAGGGGTGATCAGCCCCAGCATTTT
cdr3_aa: CASSPYRGDQPQHF

v_call: TRBV4-2
clone_size: -
j_call: TRBJ2-1
d_call: TRBD2
cdr3_nt: TGTGCCAGCAGCCAAGAAAAAAGGCCACTAGCGGGAGGGCCTGGGGAGCAGTTCTTC
cdr3_aa: CASSQEKRPLAGGPGEQFF

v_call: TRBV6-5
clone_size: once
j_call: TRBJ2-7
d_call: -
cdr3_nt: TGTGCCAGCAGTTACTCGGGCGCAGGGACCTACGAGCAGTACTTC
cdr3_aa: CASSYSGAGTYEQYF

v_call: TRBV18
clone_size: -
j_call: TRBJ1-2
d_call: -
cdr3_nt: TGTGCCAGCTCACCACAGGGGCGAGACTATGGCTACACCTTC
cdr3_aa: CASSPQGRDYGYTF

v_call: TRBV6-1
clone_size: -
j_call: TRBJ2-3
d_call: -
cdr3_nt: TGTGCCACCTCTGCGGGGACAGTCACAGATACGCAGTATTTT
cdr3_aa: CATSAGTVTDTQYF

v_call: TRBV19
clone_size: -
j_call: TRBJ1-1
d_call: -
cdr3_nt: TGTGCCAGTAGTACCACAGGGTTACCGAACACTGAAGCTTTCTTT
cdr3_aa: CASSTTGLPNTEAFF

v_call: TRBV29-1
clone_size: -
j_call: TRBJ2-1
d_call: TRBD2
cdr3_nt: TGCAGCGTTAAACGGGGGGGCGAGGGCAATGAGCAGTTCTTC
cdr3_aa: CSVKRGGEGNEQFF

v_call: TRBV18
clone_size: -
j_call: TRBJ2-5
d_call: TRBD1
cdr3_nt: TGTGCCAGCTCACCGCAGGGGGCGCTGGGAGAGACCCAGTACTTC
cdr3_aa: CASSPQGALGETQYF

v_call: TRBV20-1
clone_size: once
j_call: TRBJ2-7
d_call: -
cdr3_nt: TGCAGTGCTAGAGGTAGCCGCGAGCAGTACTTC
cdr3_aa: CSARGSREQYF